The sample holds a few counts of the clone carrying this TCR beta chain. Antigen: not known. CDR3 and TCR beta VDJ profiling relied on a genomic DNA template. In TCRdb, the reads were re-called with MiXCR into one record per CDR3 protein. The sample comprises approximately 200,000 distinct CDR3 sequences, 61% of which are singletons, and around 28% rests with the top ten. The data belong to a study of CD8+CD57+ T cells in acquired aplastic anemia. The wider study: CD4+ and CD8+ cells, once sorted, gave DNA averaging about 3 ug. Healthy CD8+ samples averaged about 10 million reads. Study results and limitations: Patients versus controls showed no significant CD8+ Simpson's diversity difference. The study identified almost 30 CD8+ CDR3 sequences shared by patients and controls.

Germline lookup yields CDR1 SGHTS and CDR2 YDEGEE. The CDR3 covers 15 residues. Trimming pared 4 bases from V and 1 base from J, leaving 14 bases between. Sequencing used sorted CD4+, CD8+, or CD8+CD57+ T cells (not recorded which) from PBMCs. The chain carries TRBV5-8 and TRBJ1-1; unclear D gene. The receptor comes from a human donor in good health. The CDR3 DNA reads TGTGCCAGCAGCCCCCTGGACTGGGGGAACACTGAAGCTTTCTTT. It codes for CASSPLDWGNTEAFF.